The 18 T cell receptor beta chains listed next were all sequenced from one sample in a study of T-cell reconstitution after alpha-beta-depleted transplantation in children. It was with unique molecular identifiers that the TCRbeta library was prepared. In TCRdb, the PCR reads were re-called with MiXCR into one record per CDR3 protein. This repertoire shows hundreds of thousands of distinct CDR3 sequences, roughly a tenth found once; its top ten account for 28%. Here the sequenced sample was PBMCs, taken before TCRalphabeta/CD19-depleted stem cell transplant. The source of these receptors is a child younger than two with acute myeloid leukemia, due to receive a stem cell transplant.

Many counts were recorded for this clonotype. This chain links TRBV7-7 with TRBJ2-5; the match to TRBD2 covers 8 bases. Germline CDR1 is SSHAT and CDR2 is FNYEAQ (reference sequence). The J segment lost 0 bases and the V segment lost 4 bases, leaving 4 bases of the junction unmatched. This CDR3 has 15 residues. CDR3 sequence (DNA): TGTGCCAGCAGCTCATTAGCGGGACACCAAGAGACCCAGTACTTC. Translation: CASSSLAGHQETQYF. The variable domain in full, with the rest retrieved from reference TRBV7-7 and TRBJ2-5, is GAGVSQSPRYKVTKRGQDVTLRCDPISSHATLYWYQQALGQGPEFLTYFNYEAQPDKSGLPSDRFSAERPEGSISTLTIQRTEQRDSAMYRCASSSLAGHQETQYFGPGTRLLVL.

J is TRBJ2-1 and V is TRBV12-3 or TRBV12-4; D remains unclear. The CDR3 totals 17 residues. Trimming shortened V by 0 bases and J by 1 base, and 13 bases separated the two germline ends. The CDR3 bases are TGTGCCAGCAGTTTAGCGCTTGGGTCGGTTTCCTACAATGAGCAGTTCTTC. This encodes CASSLALGSVSYNEQFF.

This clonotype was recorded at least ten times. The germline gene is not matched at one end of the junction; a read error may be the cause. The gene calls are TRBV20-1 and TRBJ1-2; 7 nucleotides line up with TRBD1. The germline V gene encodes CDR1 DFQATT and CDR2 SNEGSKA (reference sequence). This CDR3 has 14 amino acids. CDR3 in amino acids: CSAGDRVINYGYTF. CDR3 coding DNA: TGCAGTGCTGGAGACAGGGTGATAAACTATGGCTACACCTTC.

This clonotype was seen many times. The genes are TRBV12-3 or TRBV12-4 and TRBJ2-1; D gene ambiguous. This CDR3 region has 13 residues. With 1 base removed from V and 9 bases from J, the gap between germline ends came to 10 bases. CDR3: CASSLVLWGEQFF. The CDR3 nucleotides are TGTGCCAGCAGTTTAGTCCTGTGGGGTGAGCAGTTCTTC.

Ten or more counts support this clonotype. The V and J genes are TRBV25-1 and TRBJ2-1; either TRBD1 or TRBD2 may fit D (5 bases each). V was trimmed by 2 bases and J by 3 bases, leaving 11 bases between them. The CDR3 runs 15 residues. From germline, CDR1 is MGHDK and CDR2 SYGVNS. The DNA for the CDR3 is TGTGCCAGCAGTGAAGTACGAGGGGACTACAATGAGCAGTTCTTC. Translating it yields CASSEVRGDYNEQFF.

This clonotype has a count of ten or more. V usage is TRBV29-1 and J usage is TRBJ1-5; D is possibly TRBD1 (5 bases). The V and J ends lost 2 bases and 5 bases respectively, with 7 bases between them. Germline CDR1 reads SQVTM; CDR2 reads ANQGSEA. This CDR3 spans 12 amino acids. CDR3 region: CSVESTDQPQHF. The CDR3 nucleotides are TGCAGCGTTGAATCGACAGATCAGCCCCAGCATTTT. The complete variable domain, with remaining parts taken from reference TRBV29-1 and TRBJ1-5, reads SAVISQKPSRDICQRGTSLTIQCQVDSQVTMMFWYRQQPGQSLTLIATANQGSEATYESGFVIDKFPISRPNLTFSTLTVSNMSPEDSSIYLCSVESTDQPQHFGDGTRLSIL.

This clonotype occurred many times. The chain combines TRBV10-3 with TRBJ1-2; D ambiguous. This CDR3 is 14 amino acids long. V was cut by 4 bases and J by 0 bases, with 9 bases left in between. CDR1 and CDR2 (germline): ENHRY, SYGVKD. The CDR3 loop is CAISGTGPNYGYTF. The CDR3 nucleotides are TGTGCCATCAGTGGGACCGGTCCTAACTATGGCTACACCTTC.

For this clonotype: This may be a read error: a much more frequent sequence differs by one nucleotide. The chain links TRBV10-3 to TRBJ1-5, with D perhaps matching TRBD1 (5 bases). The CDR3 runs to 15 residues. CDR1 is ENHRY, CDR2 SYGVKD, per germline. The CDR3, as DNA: TGTGTCATCAGTGAGACAGCCATGGCCAATCAGCCCCAGCATTTT. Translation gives CVISETAMANQPQHF.

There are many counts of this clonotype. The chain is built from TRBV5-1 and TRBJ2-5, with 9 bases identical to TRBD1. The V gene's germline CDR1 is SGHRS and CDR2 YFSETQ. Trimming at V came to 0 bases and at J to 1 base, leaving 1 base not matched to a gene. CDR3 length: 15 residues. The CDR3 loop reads CASSLGDRVQETQYF. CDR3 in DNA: TGCGCCAGCAGCTTGGGGGACAGGGTCCAAGAGACCCAGTACTTC.

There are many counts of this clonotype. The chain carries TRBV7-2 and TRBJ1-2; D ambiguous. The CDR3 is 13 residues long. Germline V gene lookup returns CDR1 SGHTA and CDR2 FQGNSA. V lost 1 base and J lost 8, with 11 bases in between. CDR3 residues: CASSLDFLQGYTF. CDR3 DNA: TGTGCCAGCAGCTTAGATTTTTTACAAGGCTACACCTTC.

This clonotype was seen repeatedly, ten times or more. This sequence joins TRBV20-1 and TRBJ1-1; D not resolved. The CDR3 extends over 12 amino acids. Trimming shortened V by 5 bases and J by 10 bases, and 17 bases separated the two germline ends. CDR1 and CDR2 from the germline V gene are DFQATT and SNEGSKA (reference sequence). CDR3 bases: TGCAGTGCTTTTCCGGGCCTTGGGGTAGCTTTCTTT. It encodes CSAFPGLGVAFF.

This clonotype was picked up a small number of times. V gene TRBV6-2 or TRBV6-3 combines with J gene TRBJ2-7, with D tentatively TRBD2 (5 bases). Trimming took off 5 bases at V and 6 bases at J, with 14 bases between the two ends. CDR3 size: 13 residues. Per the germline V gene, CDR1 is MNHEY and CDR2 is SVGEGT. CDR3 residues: CASSPRARGEQYF. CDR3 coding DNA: TGTGCCAGCAGTCCACGGGCTCGGGGCGAGCAGTACTTC.

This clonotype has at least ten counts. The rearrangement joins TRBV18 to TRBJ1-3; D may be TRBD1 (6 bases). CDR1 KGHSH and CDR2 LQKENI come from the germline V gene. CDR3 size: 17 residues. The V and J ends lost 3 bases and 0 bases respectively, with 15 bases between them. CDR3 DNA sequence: TGTGCCAGCTCACCGGGGGCGGGCCGCGGCTCTGGAAACACCATATATTTT. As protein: CASSPGAGRGSGNTIYF.

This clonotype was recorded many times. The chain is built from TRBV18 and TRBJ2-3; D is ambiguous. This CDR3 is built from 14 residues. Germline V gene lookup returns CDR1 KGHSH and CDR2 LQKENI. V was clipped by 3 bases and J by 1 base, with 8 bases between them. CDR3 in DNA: TGTGCCAGCTCACCCAGCCGGGGCACAGATACGCAGTATTTT. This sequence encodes CASSPSRGTDTQYF. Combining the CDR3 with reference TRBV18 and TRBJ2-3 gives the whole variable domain NAGVMQNPRHLVRRRGQEARLRCSPMKGHSHVYWYRQLPEEGLKFMVYLQKENIIDESGMPKERFSAEFPKEGPSILRIQQVVRGDSAAYFCASSPSRGTDTQYFGPGTRLTVL.

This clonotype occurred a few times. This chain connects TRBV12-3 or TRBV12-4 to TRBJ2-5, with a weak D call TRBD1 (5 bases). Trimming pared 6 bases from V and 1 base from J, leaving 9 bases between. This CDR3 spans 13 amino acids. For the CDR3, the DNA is TGTGCCAGCAGCCGACAGCGCCAAGAGACCCAGTACTTC. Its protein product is CASSRQRQETQYF.

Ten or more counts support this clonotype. The CDR3 DNA is TGCGCCAGCAGCTTGTATCTAGGGCAAGAGACCCAGTACTTC. This codes for CASSLYLGQETQYF. This chain links TRBV5-1 with TRBJ2-5; no clear D gene. Germline V gene lookup returns CDR1 SGHRS and CDR2 YFSETQ. V lost 1 base and J 2 bases, leaving 9 bases between the germline ends. The CDR3 length is 14 residues.

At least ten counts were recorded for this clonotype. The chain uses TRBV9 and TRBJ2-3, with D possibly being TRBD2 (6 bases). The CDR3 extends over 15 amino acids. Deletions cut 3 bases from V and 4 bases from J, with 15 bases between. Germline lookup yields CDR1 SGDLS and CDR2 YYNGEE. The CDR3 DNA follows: TGTGCCAGCAGCGCCCCACCGACTAGTTCAGATACGCAGTATTTT. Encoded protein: CASSAPPTSSDTQYF.

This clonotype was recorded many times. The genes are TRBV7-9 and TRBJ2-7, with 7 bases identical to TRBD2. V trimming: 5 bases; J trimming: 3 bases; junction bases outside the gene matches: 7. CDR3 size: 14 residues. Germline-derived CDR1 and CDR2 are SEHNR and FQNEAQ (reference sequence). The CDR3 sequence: CASSQSGTIYEQYF. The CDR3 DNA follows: TGTGCCAGCAGCCAAAGCGGGACTATCTACGAGCAGTACTTC.